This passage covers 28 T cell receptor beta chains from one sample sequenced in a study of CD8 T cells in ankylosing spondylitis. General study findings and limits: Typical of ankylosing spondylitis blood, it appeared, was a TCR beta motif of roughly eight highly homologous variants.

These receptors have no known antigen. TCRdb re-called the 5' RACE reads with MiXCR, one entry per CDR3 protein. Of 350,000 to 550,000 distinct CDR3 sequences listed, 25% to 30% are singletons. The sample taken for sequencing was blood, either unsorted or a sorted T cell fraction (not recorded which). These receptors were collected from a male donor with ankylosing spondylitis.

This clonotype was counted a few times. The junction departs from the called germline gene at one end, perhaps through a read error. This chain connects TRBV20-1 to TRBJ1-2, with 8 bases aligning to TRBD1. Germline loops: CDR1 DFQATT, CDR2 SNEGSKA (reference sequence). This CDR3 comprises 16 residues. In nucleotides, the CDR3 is TGCAGTGCGAGAGCCATCCGGACAGGGCGGACTTATGGCTACACCTTC. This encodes CSARAIRTGRTYGYTF.

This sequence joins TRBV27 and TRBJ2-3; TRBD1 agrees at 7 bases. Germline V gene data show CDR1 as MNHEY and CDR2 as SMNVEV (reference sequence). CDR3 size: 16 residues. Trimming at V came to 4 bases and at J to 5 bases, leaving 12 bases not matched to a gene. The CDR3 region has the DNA TGTGCCAGCAGTTCCCCCTACGACCAGGGGGTAGATACGCAGTATTTT. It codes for CASSSPYDQGVDTQYF.

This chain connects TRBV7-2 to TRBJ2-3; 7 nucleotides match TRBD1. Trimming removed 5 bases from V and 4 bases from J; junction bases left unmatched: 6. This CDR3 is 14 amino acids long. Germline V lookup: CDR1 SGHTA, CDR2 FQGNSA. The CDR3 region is CASSEKQGSDTQYF. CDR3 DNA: TGTGCCAGCAGCGAAAAACAGGGGTCAGATACGCAGTATTTT. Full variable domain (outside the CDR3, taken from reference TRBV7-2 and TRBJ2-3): GAGVSQSPSNKVTEKGKDVELRCDPISGHTALYWYRQSLGQGLEFLIYFQGNSAPDKSGLPSDRFSAERTGGSVSTLTIQRTQQEDSAVYLCASSEKQGSDTQYFGPGTRLTVL.

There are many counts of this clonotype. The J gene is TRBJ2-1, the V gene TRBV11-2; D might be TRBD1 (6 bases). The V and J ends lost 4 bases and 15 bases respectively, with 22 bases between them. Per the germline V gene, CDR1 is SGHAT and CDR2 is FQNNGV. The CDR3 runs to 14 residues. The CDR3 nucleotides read TGTGCCAGCAGCTCCAACCGGGACAATCTTAAGGGGTTCTTC. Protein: CASSSNRDNLKGFF.

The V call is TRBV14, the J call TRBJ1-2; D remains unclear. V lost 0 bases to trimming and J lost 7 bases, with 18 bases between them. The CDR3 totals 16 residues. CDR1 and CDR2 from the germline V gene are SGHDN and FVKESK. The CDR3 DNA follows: TGTGCCAGCAGCCAAGATGCCGCGGGCGAAGTGGGTGGCTACACCTTC. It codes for CASSQDAAGEVGGYTF. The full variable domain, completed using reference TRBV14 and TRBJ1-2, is EAGVTQFPSHSVIEKGQTVTLRCDPISGHDNLYWYRRVMGKEIKFLLHFVKESKQDESGMPNNRFLAERTGGTYSTLKVQPAELEDSGVYFCASSQDAAGEVGGYTFGSGTRLTVV.

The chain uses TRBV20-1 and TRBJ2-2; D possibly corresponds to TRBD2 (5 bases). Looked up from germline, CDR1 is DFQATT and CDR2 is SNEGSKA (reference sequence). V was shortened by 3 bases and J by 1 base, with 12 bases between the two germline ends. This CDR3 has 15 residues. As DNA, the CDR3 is TGCAGTGCTAGTATAGCTAGCCTGAACACCGGGGAGCTGTTTTTT. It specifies CSASIASLNTGELFF.

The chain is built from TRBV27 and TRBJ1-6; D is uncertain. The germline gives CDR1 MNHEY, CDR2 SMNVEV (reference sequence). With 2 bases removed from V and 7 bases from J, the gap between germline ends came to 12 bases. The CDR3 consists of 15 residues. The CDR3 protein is CASSLGSELNSPLHF. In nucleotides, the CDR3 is TGTGCCAGCAGTTTAGGGTCAGAGTTAAATTCACCCCTCCACTTT.

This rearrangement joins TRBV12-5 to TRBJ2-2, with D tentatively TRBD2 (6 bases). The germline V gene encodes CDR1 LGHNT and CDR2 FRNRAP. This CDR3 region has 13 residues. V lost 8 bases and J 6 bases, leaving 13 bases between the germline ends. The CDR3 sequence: CASRRGISGELFF. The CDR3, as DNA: TGTGCTAGTCGTCGCGGGATCTCCGGGGAGCTGTTTTTT.

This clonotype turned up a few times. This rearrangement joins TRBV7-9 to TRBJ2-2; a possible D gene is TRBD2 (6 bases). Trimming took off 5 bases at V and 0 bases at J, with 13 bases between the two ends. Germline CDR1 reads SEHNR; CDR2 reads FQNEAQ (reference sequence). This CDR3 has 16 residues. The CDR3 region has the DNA TGTGCCAGCAGCCCAATGGGGACTTCGAACACCGGGGAGCTGTTTTTT. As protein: CASSPMGTSNTGELFF.

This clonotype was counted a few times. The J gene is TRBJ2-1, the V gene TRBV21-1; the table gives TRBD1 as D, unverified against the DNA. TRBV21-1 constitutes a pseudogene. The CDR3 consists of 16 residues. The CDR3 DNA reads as TGTGCCAGCAGAAGCGGGGGCAAGAGCTCCTACAATGAGCAGTTCTTC. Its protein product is CASRSGGKSSYNEQFF.

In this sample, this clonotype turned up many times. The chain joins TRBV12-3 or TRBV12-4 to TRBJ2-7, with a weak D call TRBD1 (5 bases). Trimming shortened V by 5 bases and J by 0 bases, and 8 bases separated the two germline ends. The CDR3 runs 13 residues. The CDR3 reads CASSTGSSYEQYV. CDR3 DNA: TGTGCCAGCAGTACAGGAAGCTCCTACGAGCAGTACGTC.

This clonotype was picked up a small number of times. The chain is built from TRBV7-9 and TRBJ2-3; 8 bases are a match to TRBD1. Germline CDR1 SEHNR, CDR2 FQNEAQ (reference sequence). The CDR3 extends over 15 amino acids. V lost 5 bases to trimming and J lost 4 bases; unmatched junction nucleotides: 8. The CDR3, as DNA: TGTGCCAGCAGCCCCGACAGGACAGGGCCAGATACGCAGTATTTT. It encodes CASSPDRTGPDTQYF. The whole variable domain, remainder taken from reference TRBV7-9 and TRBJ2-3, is DTGVSQNPRHKITKRGQNVTFRCDPISEHNRLYWYRQTLGQGPEFLTYFQNEAQLEKSRLLSDRFSAERPKGSFSTLEIQRTEQGDSAMYLCASSPDRTGPDTQYFGPGTRLTVL.

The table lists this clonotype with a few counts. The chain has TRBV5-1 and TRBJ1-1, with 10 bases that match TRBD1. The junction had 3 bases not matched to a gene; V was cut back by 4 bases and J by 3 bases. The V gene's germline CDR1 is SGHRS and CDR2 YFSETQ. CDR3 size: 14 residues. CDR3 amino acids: CASSAGQGDTEAFF. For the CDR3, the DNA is TGCGCCAGCAGCGCCGGACAGGGGGACACTGAAGCTTTCTTT.

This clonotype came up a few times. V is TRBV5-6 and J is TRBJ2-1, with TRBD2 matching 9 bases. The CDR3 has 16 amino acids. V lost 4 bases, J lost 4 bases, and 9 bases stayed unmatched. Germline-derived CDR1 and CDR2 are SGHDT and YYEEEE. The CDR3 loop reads CASSPFVSGSYNEQFF. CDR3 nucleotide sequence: TGTGCCAGCAGCCCTTTTGTTAGCGGGAGTTACAATGAGCAGTTCTTC.

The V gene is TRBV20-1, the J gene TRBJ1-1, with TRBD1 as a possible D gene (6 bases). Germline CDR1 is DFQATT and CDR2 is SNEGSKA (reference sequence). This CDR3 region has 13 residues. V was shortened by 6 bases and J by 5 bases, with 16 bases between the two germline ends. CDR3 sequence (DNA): TGCAGTGCCAAGGCGGACAGAGGAACTGAAGCTTTCTTT. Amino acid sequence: CSAKADRGTEAFF.

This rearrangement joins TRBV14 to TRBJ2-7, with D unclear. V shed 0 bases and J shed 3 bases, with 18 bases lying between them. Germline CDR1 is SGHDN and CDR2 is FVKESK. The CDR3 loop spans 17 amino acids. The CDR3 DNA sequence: TGTGCCAGCAGCCAAGACAGTACCCCGGGTTTTGGCTACGAGCAGTACTTC. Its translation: CASSQDSTPGFGYEQYF.

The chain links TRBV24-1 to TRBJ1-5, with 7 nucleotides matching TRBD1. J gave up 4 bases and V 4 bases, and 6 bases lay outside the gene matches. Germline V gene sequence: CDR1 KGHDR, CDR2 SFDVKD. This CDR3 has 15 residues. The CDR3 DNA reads TGTGCCACCAGTGAGACAGGGCGCAAGAATCAGCCCCAGCATTTT. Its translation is CATSETGRKNQPQHF.

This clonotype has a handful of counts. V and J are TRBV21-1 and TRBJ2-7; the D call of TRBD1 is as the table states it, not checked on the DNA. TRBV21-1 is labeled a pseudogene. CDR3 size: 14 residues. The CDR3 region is CASSKVTGFYEQYV. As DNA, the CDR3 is TGTGCCAGCAGCAAAGTGACAGGCTTCTACGAGCAGTACGTC.

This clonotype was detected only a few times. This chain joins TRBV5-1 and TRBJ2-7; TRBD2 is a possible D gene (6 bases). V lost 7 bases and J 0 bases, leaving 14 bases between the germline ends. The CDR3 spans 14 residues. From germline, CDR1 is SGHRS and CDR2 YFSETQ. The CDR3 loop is CASGPGADSYEQYV. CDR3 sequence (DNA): TGCGCCAGCGGACCGGGAGCGGACTCCTACGAGCAGTACGTC.

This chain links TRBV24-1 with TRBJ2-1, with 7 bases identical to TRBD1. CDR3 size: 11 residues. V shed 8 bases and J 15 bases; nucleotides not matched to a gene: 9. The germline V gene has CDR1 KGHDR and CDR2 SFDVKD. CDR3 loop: CATNTGVRGFF. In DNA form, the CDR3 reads TGTGCCACCAATACAGGGGTAAGGGGGTTCTTC.

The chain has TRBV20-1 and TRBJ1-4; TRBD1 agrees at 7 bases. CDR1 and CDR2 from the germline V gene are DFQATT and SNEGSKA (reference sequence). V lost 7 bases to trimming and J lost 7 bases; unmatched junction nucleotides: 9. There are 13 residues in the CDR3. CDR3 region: CSVAAGGREKLFF. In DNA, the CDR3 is TGCAGTGTAGCCGCAGGGGGACGTGAAAAACTGTTTTTT.

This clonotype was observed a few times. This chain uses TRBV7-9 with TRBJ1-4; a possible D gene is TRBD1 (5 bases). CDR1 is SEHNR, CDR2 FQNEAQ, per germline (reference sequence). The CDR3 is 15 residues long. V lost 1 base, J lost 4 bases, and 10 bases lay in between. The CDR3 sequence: CASSLEGRSNEKLFF. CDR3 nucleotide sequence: TGTGCCAGCAGCTTAGAGGGACGGAGTAATGAAAAACTGTTTTTT.

CDR3 sequence: CASSENSYEQYV. DNA for the CDR3: TGTGCCAGCTCCGAAAACTCCTACGAGCAGTACGTC. The chain recombines TRBV18 with TRBJ2-7; no clear D gene. Germline loops: CDR1 KGHSH, CDR2 LQKENI. V was pared by 6 bases and J by 0 bases, with 6 bases between. The CDR3 totals 12 residues.

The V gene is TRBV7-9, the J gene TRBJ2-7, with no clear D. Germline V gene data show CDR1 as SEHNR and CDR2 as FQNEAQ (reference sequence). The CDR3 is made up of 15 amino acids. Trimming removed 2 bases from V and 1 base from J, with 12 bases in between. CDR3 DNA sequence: TGTGCCAGCAGCTTAATTAATGGCGAGTCCTACGAGCAGTACTTC. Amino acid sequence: CASSLINGESYEQYF.

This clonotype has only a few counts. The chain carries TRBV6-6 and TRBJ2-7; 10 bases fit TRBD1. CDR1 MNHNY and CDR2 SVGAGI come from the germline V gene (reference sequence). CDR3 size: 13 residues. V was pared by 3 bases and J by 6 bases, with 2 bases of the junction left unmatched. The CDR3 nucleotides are TGTGCCAGCAGTTATGACAGGGGGCGCGAGCAGTACTTC. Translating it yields CASSYDRGREQYF.

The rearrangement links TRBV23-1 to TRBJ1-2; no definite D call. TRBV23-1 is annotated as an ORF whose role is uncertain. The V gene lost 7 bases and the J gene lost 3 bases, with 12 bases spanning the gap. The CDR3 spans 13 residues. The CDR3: CASTPLADYGYTF. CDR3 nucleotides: TGCGCCAGCACCCCCCTGGCGGACTATGGCTACACCTTC.

For the CDR3, the DNA is TGTGCCAGCAGCTTAGCCCTCGACAGGGGGCACGTATCCTACAATGAGCAGTTCTTC. This sequence encodes CASSLALDRGHVSYNEQFF. This chain links TRBV7-2 with TRBJ2-1; 10 bases map to TRBD1. From germline, CDR1 is SGHTA and CDR2 FQGNSA. The CDR3 is made up of 19 amino acids. The ends lost 0 bases at V and 1 base at J; junction bases unmatched: 9. Drawing the rest from reference TRBV7-2 and TRBJ2-1, the complete variable domain is GAGVSQSPSNKVTEKGKDVELRCDPISGHTALYWYRQSLGQGLEFLIYFQGNSAPDKSGLPSDRFSAERTGGSVSTLTIQRTQQEDSAVYLCASSLALDRGHVSYNEQFFGPGTRLTVL.

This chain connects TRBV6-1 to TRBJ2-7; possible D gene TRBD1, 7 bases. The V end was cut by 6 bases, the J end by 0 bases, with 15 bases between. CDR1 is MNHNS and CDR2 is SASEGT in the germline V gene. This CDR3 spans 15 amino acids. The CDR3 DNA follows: TGTGCCAGCAGAACCTCGGGGGACAGCTCCTACGAGCAGTACTTC. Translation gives CASRTSGDSSYEQYF.